This TCR beta chain stems from a study of cytomegalovirus exposure and HLA in healthy donors. This clone was detected only once. The length of the CDR3 is 12 residues. V shed 7 bases and J shed 3 bases, with 8 bases lying between them. Germline CDR1 and CDR2: MNHNS and SASEGT. PCR involved 60 Vbeta and 13 Jbeta primers. Assay: immunoSEQ multiplex PCR; the TCRdb copy retains only in-frame clones and omits some. The sample has approximately 200,000 clones; approximately 84% are singletons. Sequencing input: PBMCs. The receptor comes from a boy younger than 18 in good health and CMV-seronegative. The J gene is TRBJ2-3, the V gene TRBV6-1; tentatively, D is TRBD2 (5 bases). CDR3 residues: CASIRGTDTQYF. CDR3 nucleotides: TGTGCCAGCATCCGGGGTACAGATACGCAGTATTTT.